This record covers a single T cell receptor beta chain. The table lists this clone with a few counts. Its antigen specificity is not known. No quality values exist for individual bases; no much larger clone is one base distant. The sample has other DNA sequences that encode this CDR3 too. The CDR3 has 15 amino acids, counting the end cysteine and phenylalanine. Just the 45-base CDR3 DNA is kept, in frame starting at base 1. CDR1 SGHRS and CDR2 YFSETQ were looked up in the germline V gene. At the junction V is shortened by 4 bases and J by 1 base; bases outside the gene matches: 3. The entire isolated RNA was reverse transcribed using the High Capacity cDNA Reverse Transcription Kit, and thus expressed TCRB transcripts were sequenced. Deep immunoSEQ sequencing was performed on naive, central memory and regulatory T cell samples, with an average of about 4 million total reads per sample. Sorted cells were lysed in RLT buffer, and RNA was extracted using DNase-treated RNeasy Micro or Mini kits according to cell number. To prevent cross-contamination, every cell subset was processed on its own, while patient and healthy donor samples were processed together. Using the immunoSEQ multiplex PCR, TCRB sequences were amplified from cDNA into 87-bp fragments spanning the CDR3 region. Amplicons were sequenced on the Illumina HiSeq platform. The authors' analysis ran thus. PCR bias was corrected computationally using synthetic template baselines, and reads within Hamming distance 2 were collapsed, with unmergeable singletons discarded. By aligning reads against IMGT, V, D and J genes, CDR3 length, and insertions or deletions at six rearrangement sites were assigned. Within each subset, clonotype counts were normalized to sorted cell number, after which true diversity and Gini coefficients were computed with the tcR R package. Repertoire sharing was quantified using the overlap coefficient calculated on TCRB nucleotide sequences. Out-of-frame TCRB sequences from naive cells were analyzed to stand in for the pre-selection repertoire. TCRdb obtained this table from immuneACCESS and retained in-frame rearrangements with V and J assigned. These tables miss some clones; where compared with another copy, unresolved V genes account for less than half of the shortfall, and the remainder is unexplained. V and J calls and clone size are those listed in that table; D and trimming were worked out from the DNA. The sample table holds 680,000 or so clones, of which around an eighth were seen once. Roughly 0.022% of the sample lies in the top ten.

From each donor, a single peripheral blood sample of 100 to 150 mL on average was drawn into heparinised tubes. A BD FACSAria II was used to sort naive, central memory, regulatory and stem cell-like memory CD4+ T cells with a panel that included CD45RO, CCR7, CD25, CD127, CD95 and CD27. Purity was above 95% for every sorted population. PBMCs were isolated right away by Lymphoprep density gradient centrifugation and were stained directly, without culture. To minimize batch effects, samples were stained and sorted in pairs, one healthy donor with one patient per experiment. The record originates from a study of beta chain features in type 1 diabetes (dated by TCRdb to the late 2010s). As for the study more broadly: Patients and healthy donors did not differ in mean age, gender distribution, total cell number or subset yield. A total of about 100 million sorted cells were examined across all samples, and RNA yield correlated strongly with the number of cells per subset. Whereas all 30 or so donors provided naive and central memory subsets, regulatory and stem cell-like memory subsets were isolated from just 8 patients and about eight healthy donors. The study compared TCRB repertoires of sorted circulating CD4+ T cell subsets between recently diagnosed type 1 diabetes patients and matched healthy donors. Points the paper makes about the study in general: Naive, central memory and regulatory TCRB repertoires appeared to be more similar among patients than among healthy donors. Because the HLA sub-analyses included only small numbers of individuals, any influence of HLA type on TCRB rearrangement was left unresolved. Sequencing cDNA rather than genomic DNA could over-represent highly expressing activated cells, although activation and CD3 levels did not differ between groups. PCR may preferentially amplify shorter templates, but because patient and control samples were amplified and corrected together, any resulting skew would affect both groups equally. At VDJ recombination sites, type 1 diabetes patients had fewer insertions and more deleted nucleotides, which implies abnormalities in thymic rearrangement. In all four CD4+ subsets, TCRB CDR3 length was moderately but significantly shorter in type 1 diabetes patients.

Sequenced input: naive CD4+ T cells from blood. The label giving this sample's cell subset or site can be read as: true naive CD4+ T cells. This TCR came from a young man with type 1 diabetes. This sequence uses TRBV5-1 and TRBJ1-5, and 9 junction bases match TRBD1. CDR3 protein: CASSLGQGSNQPQHF. The DNA sequence is given as TGCGCCAGCAGCCTGGGACAGGGAAGCAATCAGCCCCAGCATTTT.